The entry below describes one T cell receptor (beta chain). This sample includes further DNA sequences coding for the same CDR3. This sample is part of a study of shared clonotypes between healthy human individuals. Only in-frame clones appear in the TCRdb table, and some are missing; sequencing was by immunoSEQ multiplex PCR. This table holds 2 million to 2.5 million clones, roughly 95% found once. The receptor was isolated from a man between 18 and 35 years old in good health. Sequenced material: naive CD4+ T cells sorted from blood. Subset here: CD45RA+ positively selected.

CDR3 residues: CASSLAQGTDTQYF. The CDR3, as DNA: TGTGCCAGCAGCTTGGCCCAGGGCACAGATACGCAGTATTTT. The V and J genes are TRBV5-4 and TRBJ2-3; no clear D. In germline, CDR1 is SGHNT, CDR2 YYREEE (reference sequence). CDR3 length: 14 residues. Trimming stripped 0 bases from V and 1 base from J, with 6 bases between.